The clone carrying this T cell receptor beta chain was detected only a few times. Antigen: not known. Germline CDR1 reads DFQATT; CDR2 reads SNEGSKA (reference sequence). Trimming took 1 base from V and 0 from J; bases not matched to a gene: 15. The CDR3 is made up of 19 amino acids. Time point denoted: patch test 2, 6 weeks after DPC sensitization. Sample treatment: therapeutic diphenylcyclopropenone sensitization with weekly scalp DPC. Individual cDNA molecules had unique molecular identifiers attached to them by the library. In the original workflow: Counts of TCRs in each sample centred on a median of 95,638 and extended from approximately 25,000 to 650,000. From the RACE reads, TCRdb called clonotypes with MiXCR, one entry per CDR3 protein. What appears here as the V and J calls and clone size reflects TCRdb's work, not the paper's. The sample consists of roughly 84,000 distinct CDR3 sequences, 10% of them appearing once.

This entry belongs to a study of human T cells and chemical hapten exposure. Study overall: Patients, largely female, had alopecia areata, totalis or universalis.

Study observations and caveats: DPC sensitization left the count of TCRs above 1 in 1000 unchanged.

The chain combines TRBV20-1 with TRBJ1-1; TRBD1 aligns across 9 bases. This TCR was sampled from a woman between 45 and 60 years old with alopecia areata. Some clones in this sample may be carry-over from other donors' samples. The sample was whole blood, taken in connection with sensitization to the hapten diphenylcyclopropenone (DPC). CDR3 loop: CSARVHQNRGRALNTEAFF. The DNA for the CDR3 is TGCAGTGCTAGAGTTCACCAAAACAGGGGGCGAGCATTGAACACTGAAGCTTTCTTT.